One sample yielded the 14 T cell receptor beta chains listed below, sequenced in a study of blood T cell repertoires in COVID-19. Repertoires were generated with immunoSEQ multiplex PCR, while TCRdb's copy carries only in-frame clones and drops some. This repertoire shows 250,000 or so clones, roughly 82% found once; its top ten account for approximately 4.5%. The sample comprised peripheral blood. The receptor set was obtained from a woman aged 70-85 years with acute or convalescent COVID-19.

The chain links TRBV6-5 to TRBJ2-3, with 7 nucleotides matching TRBD2. The V gene's germline CDR1 is MNHEY and CDR2 SVGAGI. V was pared by 6 bases and J by 2 bases, with 5 bases of the junction left unmatched. This CDR3 region has 14 residues. The CDR3 spells CASRDTSATDTQYF. CDR3 nucleotides: TGTGCCAGCAGAGATACTAGCGCCACAGATACGCAGTATTTT.

This clone has more than one count but fewer than ten. V and J are TRBV19 and TRBJ2-3; perhaps TRBD1 as D (6 bases). V was trimmed by 6 bases and J by 2 bases, leaving 15 bases between them. Germline CDR1 reads LNHDA; CDR2 reads SQIVND (reference sequence). The CDR3 is made up of 15 amino acids. CDR3 sequence reads: CASSGHRDLTDTQYF. The CDR3 nucleotides are TGTGCCAGTAGCGGTCACAGGGACCTCACAGATACGCAGTATTTT.

V gene TRBV5-4 combines with J gene TRBJ1-1, with D maybe TRBD1 (6 bases). CDR1 and CDR2 from the germline V gene are SGHNT and YYREEE (reference sequence). The V end lost 2 bases, the J end lost 4 bases, and 12 bases lay between the germline ends. This CDR3 has 14 amino acids. Here the CDR3 DNA reads TGTGCCAGCAGCTTTTTTGACAGGACCACTGAAGCTTTCTTT. Residues: CASSFFDRTTEAFF.

This chain uses TRBV7-2 with TRBJ2-7; a weak D match, TRBD1 (6 bases). The length of the CDR3 is 12 residues. Germline V gene sequence: CDR1 SGHTA, CDR2 FQGNSA. Trimming took off 5 bases at V and 3 bases at J, with 8 bases between the two ends. The CDR3 DNA follows: TGTGCCAGCAGCGAACAGGGCTACGAGCAGTACTTC. Residues: CASSEQGYEQYF.

This chain joins TRBV3-1 (or the pseudogene TRBV3-2) and TRBJ1-2; the match to TRBD1 covers 9 bases. The germline gives CDR1 LGHDT, CDR2 YNNKEL (reference sequence). The J segment lost 8 bases and the V segment lost 2 bases, leaving 15 bases of the junction unmatched. CDR3 length: 17 amino acids. This CDR3 is CASSQNGYYRGRGGYTF. The CDR3 DNA is TGTGCCAGCAGCCAAAACGGGTATTACAGGGGGCGAGGGGGCTACACCTTC.

The CDR3 DNA reads TGTGCCAGCAGTTACGGCAGGCCAACTAATGAAAAACTGTTTTTT. Translated: CASSYGRPTNEKLFF. The chain joins TRBV6-5 to TRBJ1-4, with unresolved D. The CDR3 consists of 15 residues. The V end was cut by 2 bases, the J end by 0 bases, with 7 bases between. Germline V gene sequence: CDR1 MNHEY, CDR2 SVGAGI.

This clone was observed a few times. V usage is TRBV11-2 and J usage is TRBJ1-3; weak D call: TRBD1 (5 bases). CDR3 size: 16 residues. The V and J ends lost 2 bases and 0 bases respectively, with 11 bases between them. Germline V gene lookup returns CDR1 SGHAT and CDR2 FQNNGV. CDR3 protein: CASSLTTARSGNTIYF. The CDR3 nucleotides read TGTGCCAGCAGCTTAACGACAGCCCGCTCTGGAAACACCATATATTTT.

The rearrangement joins TRBV7-8 to TRBJ2-7, with 10 bases matching TRBD1. CDR1 SGHVS and CDR2 FQNEAQ come from the germline V gene. V lost 5 bases, J lost 5 bases, and 9 bases stayed unmatched. The CDR3 has 15 amino acids. The CDR3 sequence: CASSLRDRGGHEQYF. CDR3 bases: TGTGCCAGCAGCCTCCGGGACAGGGGTGGCCACGAGCAGTACTTC.

The CDR3 sequence is CASSRDRASTGELFF. The CDR3 DNA is TGTGCCAGCAGCCGGGACAGGGCATCCACCGGGGAGCTGTTTTTT. This chain uses TRBV7-9 with TRBJ2-2; 9 bases are shared with TRBD1. Trimming removed 5 bases from V and 4 bases from J; junction bases left unmatched: 5. This CDR3 contains 15 residues. Germline V gene lookup returns CDR1 SEHNR and CDR2 FQNEAQ (reference sequence).

This clone has only a few counts. The rearrangement links TRBV24-1 to TRBJ2-1; TRBD1 matches at 9 bases. V trimming: 5 bases; J trimming: 5 bases; junction bases outside the gene matches: 12. Germline V gene sequence: CDR1 KGHDR, CDR2 SFDVKD. There are 17 residues in the CDR3. The CDR3 loop is CATSATLDRGFHNEQFF. CDR3 DNA: TGTGCCACCAGTGCCACCCTGGACAGGGGCTTCCACAATGAGCAGTTCTTC.

The chain combines TRBV4-2 with TRBJ1-3; 8 nucleotides align to TRBD1. CDR3 length equals 17 residues. After removal of 2 bases from V and 1 base from J, the junction contained 7 bases not matched to a gene. The V gene's germline CDR1 is LGHNA and CDR2 YNFKEQ. CDR3 loop: CASSQLDRGYSGNTIYF. The CDR3 DNA reads as TGTGCCAGCAGCCAATTAGACAGGGGATATTCTGGAAACACCATATATTTT.

The CDR3 reads CASSLTVGQSQHF. The CDR3 DNA is TGTGCCAGCAGCTTGACAGTAGGACAGTCCCAGCATTTT. The chain uses TRBV7-9 and TRBJ1-5, with D tentatively TRBD1 (6 bases). Trimming took off 3 bases at V and 11 bases at J, with 14 bases between the two ends. The CDR3 has 13 residues. The germline V gene encodes CDR1 SEHNR and CDR2 FQNEAQ (reference sequence).

J is TRBJ2-7 and V is TRBV7-9; D unresolved. Trimming removed 1 base at V and 0 bases at J, with 7 bases between. The V gene's germline CDR1 is SEHNR and CDR2 FQNEAQ (reference sequence). The CDR3 has 14 amino acids. CDR3 amino acids: CASSLGPGSYEQYF. In nucleotides, the CDR3 is TGTGCCAGCAGCTTAGGTCCAGGCTCCTACGAGCAGTACTTC.

The genes are TRBV4-3 and TRBJ1-5; tentative D call: TRBD1 (5 bases). The V gene's germline CDR1 is LGHNA and CDR2 YSLEER. The CDR3 runs 13 residues. Trimming removed 5 bases at V and 3 bases at J, with 8 bases between. The chain's CDR3 is CASSAGSNQPQHF. The CDR3, as DNA: TGCGCCAGCAGCGCAGGGTCCAATCAGCCCCAGCATTTT.